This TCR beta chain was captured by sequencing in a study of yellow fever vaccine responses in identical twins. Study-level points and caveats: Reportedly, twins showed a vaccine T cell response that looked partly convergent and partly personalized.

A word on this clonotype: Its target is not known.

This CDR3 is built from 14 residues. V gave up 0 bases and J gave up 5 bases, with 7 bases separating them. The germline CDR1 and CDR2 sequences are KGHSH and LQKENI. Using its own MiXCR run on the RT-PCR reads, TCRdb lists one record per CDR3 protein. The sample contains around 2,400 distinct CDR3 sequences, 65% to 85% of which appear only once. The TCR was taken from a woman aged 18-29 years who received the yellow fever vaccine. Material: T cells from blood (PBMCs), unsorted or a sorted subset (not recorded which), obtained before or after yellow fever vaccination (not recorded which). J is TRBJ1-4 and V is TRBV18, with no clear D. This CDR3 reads CASSPPEPNEKLFF. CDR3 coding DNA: TGTGCCAGCTCACCACCGGAGCCAAATGAAAAACTGTTTTTT.